A single sample is the source of the 24 T cell receptor beta chains below, sequenced in a study of cytomegalovirus exposure and HLA in healthy donors. The PCR was carried out with 60 Vbeta primers and 13 Jbeta primers. Repertoires were generated with immunoSEQ multiplex PCR, while TCRdb's copy carries only in-frame clones and drops some. The data show under 150,000 clones, with around 79% seen just once and 2.5% to 3.5% held by the top ten. The sequencing input was PBMCs. These TCRs come from a female donor in good health and CMV-seronegative.

The chain combines TRBV7-9 with TRBJ2-7, with a weak D call TRBD2 (6 bases). V was shortened by 5 bases and J by 4 bases, with 9 bases between the two germline ends. The CDR3 covers 12 residues. Per the germline V gene, CDR1 is SEHNR and CDR2 is FQNEAQ (reference sequence). This CDR3 is CASSAGGYEQYF. The CDR3 nucleotides are TGTGCCAGCAGCGCAGGAGGGTACGAGCAGTACTTC.

The CDR3 nucleotides are TGTGCCTGTCACCGGGACAGGGCCTACGAGCAGTACTTC. This codes for CACHRDRAYEQYF. This chain connects TRBV30 to TRBJ2-7, with TRBD1 identical over 9 bases. The V gene's germline CDR1 is GTSNPN and CDR2 SVGIG (reference sequence). The CDR3 has 13 amino acids. V lost 6 bases to trimming and J lost 2 bases; unmatched junction nucleotides: 5.

The sample holds a few counts of this clone. V gene TRBV19 combines with J gene TRBJ1-4; no reliable D call. The ends were cut back, 3 bases at V and 5 bases at J, with 13 bases in the middle. Germline CDR1 LNHDA, CDR2 SQIVND (reference sequence). CDR3 size: 15 residues. CDR3 residues: CASSIRGSKNEKLFF. The CDR3 nucleotides are TGTGCCAGTAGTATTCGCGGCAGCAAGAATGAAAAACTGTTTTTT. Based on the CDR3 plus reference TRBV19 and TRBJ1-4, the full variable domain is DGGITQSPKYLFRKEGQNVTLSCEQNLNHDAMYWYRQDPGQGLRLIYYSQIVNDFQKGDIAEGYSVSREKKESFPLTVTSAQKNPTAFYLCASSIRGSKNEKLFFGSGTQLSVL.

The chain has TRBV27 and TRBJ2-3, with D tentatively TRBD2 (7 bases). Germline CDR1 and CDR2: MNHEY and SMNVEV (reference sequence). The CDR3 totals 15 residues. Trimming took 6 bases from V and 3 from J, leaving 16 bases between them. CDR3 in DNA: TGTGCCAGCAGCCTGAGGGGGGGCAGGACAGATACGCAGTATTTT. It codes for CASSLRGGRTDTQYF.

CDR3: CSVVGAGGNYGYTF. The CDR3 nucleotides read TGCAGCGTTGTTGGGGCGGGGGGTAACTATGGCTACACCTTC. This chain links TRBV29-1 with TRBJ1-2; D may be TRBD1 (5 bases). Germline values: CDR1 SQVTM, CDR2 ANQGSEA. The ends were cut back, 4 bases at V and 1 base at J, with 13 bases in the middle. The CDR3 has 14 residues.

This rearrangement joins TRBV5-4 to TRBJ2-5; D is ambiguous. The V gene lost 0 bases and the J gene lost 3 bases, with 9 bases spanning the gap. This CDR3 is built from 14 residues. Per germline, CDR1 SGHNT and CDR2 YYREEE (reference sequence). CDR3 sequence: CASSLGLEKETQYF. The CDR3 nucleotides read TGTGCCAGCAGCTTGGGACTGGAAAAAGAGACCCAGTACTTC.

This chain connects TRBV28 to TRBJ1-5; D is perhaps TRBD1 (5 bases). CDR1 MDHEN and CDR2 SYDVKM come from the germline V gene. Trimming shortened V by 7 bases and J by 5 bases, and 15 bases separated the two germline ends. The CDR3 contains 14 residues. This CDR3 is CASTSWGDDQPQHF. CDR3 in DNA: TGTGCCAGCACTAGCTGGGGGGACGATCAGCCCCAGCATTTT.

The chain uses TRBV27 and TRBJ1-5, with 8 bases lining up with TRBD1. CDR3 size: 13 residues. J was trimmed by 9 bases and V by 3 bases; bases with no gene match: 4. CDR1 and CDR2 (germline): MNHEY, SMNVEV (reference sequence). The CDR3 region is CASSFDRGAPQHF. CDR3 nucleotides: TGTGCCAGCAGTTTCGACAGGGGTGCGCCCCAGCATTTT.

V usage is TRBV21-1 and J usage is TRBJ1-2. TRBV21-1 is termed a pseudogene. The CDR3 totals 11 residues. The CDR3 DNA follows: TGTGCCAGCAGGATTCGTCGGGGCTACACCTTC. It is translated as CASRIRRGYTF.

V is TRBV7-3 and J is TRBJ2-3, with a possible D match to TRBD2 (6 bases). Deletions cut 2 bases from V and 1 base from J, with 10 bases between. Germline V gene lookup returns CDR1 SGHTA and CDR2 FQGTGA. This CDR3 contains 15 residues. CDR3 nucleotide sequence: TGTGCCAGCAGCTTAGCGGGGAGAGGCACAGATACGCAGTATTTT. Translating it yields CASSLAGRGTDTQYF.

The V call is TRBV9, the J call TRBJ1-1; a weak D match, TRBD1 (6 bases). The germline V gene encodes CDR1 SGDLS and CDR2 YYNGEE. The CDR3 covers 14 residues. Between the trimmed V and J ends, which lost 4 bases and 8 bases, there was a span of 18 bases. CDR3 coding DNA: TGTGCCAGCAGCCCTGACACCGGGACACAAGAAGCTTTCTTT. This codes for CASSPDTGTQEAFF.

V gene TRBV25-1 combines with J gene TRBJ2-5; a possible D gene is TRBD2 (6 bases). V lost 3 bases and J lost 4, with 12 bases in between. From germline, CDR1 is MGHDK and CDR2 SYGVNS. The CDR3 consists of 14 residues. CDR3 bases: TGTGCCAGCAGTGAGGAGGGTCCGGGAGAGACCCAGTACTTC. Its protein product is CASSEEGPGETQYF.

The chain is built from TRBV10-1 and TRBJ2-3, with a possible D match to TRBD1 (6 bases). This CDR3 contains 11 residues. Per germline, CDR1 WNHNN and CDR2 SYGVQD (reference sequence). V was clipped by 6 bases and J by 7 bases, with 8 bases between them. The CDR3 region is CASSRGYTQYF. DNA for the CDR3: TGCGCCAGCAGCAGGGGATATACGCAGTATTTT.

This chain uses TRBV15 with TRBJ2-7, with no clear D. This CDR3 contains 16 residues. The germline V gene encodes CDR1 LNHNV and CDR2 YYDKDF (reference sequence). V shed 1 base and J shed 4 bases, with 17 bases lying between them. CDR3 amino acids: CATSRGIGRRGYEQYF. The CDR3 DNA sequence: TGTGCCACCAGCAGAGGAATTGGGCGTCGTGGGTACGAGCAGTACTTC.

This sequence joins TRBV6-5 and TRBJ2-5; a weak D match, TRBD2 (6 bases). With 6 bases removed from V and 4 bases from J, the gap between germline ends came to 15 bases. This CDR3 region has 14 residues. CDR1 MNHEY and CDR2 SVGAGI come from the germline V gene. CDR3 sequence reads: CASSYGGGRETQYF. As DNA, the CDR3 is TGTGCCAGCAGCTACGGGGGAGGCCGAGAGACCCAGTACTTC.

The V gene is TRBV7-8, the J gene TRBJ1-1; no firm D call. Deletions cut 5 bases from V and 0 bases from J, with 10 bases between. CDR1 is SGHVS, CDR2 FQNEAQ, per germline. This CDR3 contains 14 residues. The CDR3 reads CASSTSRLNTEAFF. CDR3 DNA: TGTGCCAGCAGCACTAGCAGGCTGAACACTGAAGCTTTCTTT.

Of note for this clone: A junction boundary mismatches the germline segment, possibly from a read error. Other DNA sequences of this sample code for an identical CDR3. The gene calls are TRBV27 and TRBJ2-7, with 8 nucleotides matching TRBD1. This CDR3 is built from 14 residues. CDR1 and CDR2 from the germline V gene are MNHEY and SMNVEV (reference sequence). The CDR3 region is CASRAGGRSYEQYF. In DNA form, the CDR3 reads TGTGCCAGCAGAGCAGGGGGCCGTTCCTACGAACAGTACTTC.

The V gene is TRBV5-1, the J gene TRBJ2-6; 8 bases align to TRBD2. Trimming at V came to 7 bases and at J to 0 bases, leaving 6 bases not matched to a gene. The CDR3 contains 16 residues. Germline CDR1 and CDR2: SGHRS and YFSETQ. CDR3 loop: CASSAGDFSGANVLTF. DNA of the CDR3: TGCGCCAGCTCAGCGGGGGATTTCTCTGGGGCCAACGTCCTGACTTTC.

The genes are TRBV4-3 and TRBJ2-3; 7 bases align to TRBD1. The CDR3 covers 16 residues. V shed 1 base, J shed 1 base, and the junction held 5 bases outside the gene matches. CDR1 and CDR2 from the germline V gene are LGHNA and YSLEER. CDR3 nucleotide sequence: TGCGCCAGCAGCCAAGTTGGGACAGCGGGCACAGATACGCAGTATTTT. This gives the protein CASSQVGTAGTDTQYF.

The J gene is TRBJ1-1, the V gene TRBV30, with a tentative D call TRBD1 (5 bases). This CDR3 spans 13 amino acids. V lost 5 bases and J 5 bases, leaving 15 bases between the germline ends. The germline gives CDR1 GTSNPN, CDR2 SVGIG (reference sequence). The DNA of the CDR3 is TGTGCCTGGGCTCACCATCAGGGTACTGAAGCTTTCTTT. Translated: CAWAHHQGTEAFF.

The chain has TRBV28 and TRBJ1-4; 10 bases are a match to TRBD1. The length of the CDR3 is 16 residues. J was trimmed by 13 bases and V by 5 bases; bases with no gene match: 16. From germline, CDR1 is MDHEN and CDR2 SYDVKM. As DNA, the CDR3 is TGTGCCAGCAGTCCCACGGGGGGACAGGGGAAGGGAGGACTGTTTTTT. Its translation is CASSPTGGQGKGGLFF.

The chain carries TRBV6-1 and TRBJ1-6; D might be TRBD1 (5 bases). This CDR3 is 15 amino acids long. Trimming cost V 4 bases and J 6 bases, with 13 bases left between them. Germline CDR1 reads MNHNS; CDR2 reads SASEGT. In nucleotides, the CDR3 is TGTGCCAGCAGTGTTCGGACCAGGGCTAATTCACCCCTCCACTTT. Residues: CASSVRTRANSPLHF.

The rearrangement joins TRBV5-4 to TRBJ1-2; D may be TRBD1 (6 bases). With 4 bases removed from V and 7 bases from J, the gap between germline ends came to 26 bases. Germline V gene lookup returns CDR1 SGHNT and CDR2 YYREEE (reference sequence). The CDR3 is 17 amino acids. CDR3 nucleotides: TGTGCCAGCAGCAAACCCAATCTACGGGGGGCGAGCGGTGGCTACACCTTC. Its translation is CASSKPNLRGASGGYTF.

This clone has more than one count but fewer than ten. The chain uses TRBV6-5 and TRBJ1-1, with D unresolved. V shed 3 bases and J shed 4 bases, with 12 bases lying between them. The CDR3 has 14 residues. Germline CDR1 reads MNHEY; CDR2 reads SVGAGI. The CDR3 DNA sequence: TGTGCCAGCAGTTATTCTCTAGGAGGCACTGAAGCTTTCTTT. Its translation is CASSYSLGGTEAFF.